The table lists the clone carrying this TCR beta chain with a few counts. Sequencing used immunoSEQ multiplex PCR; TCRdb keeps in-frame clones, though not all of them. The data show 150,000 to 200,000 clones, 80% to 90% seen once. Seattle researchers signed up patients amid active infection and tracked them longitudinally. This entry belongs to a study of blood T cell repertoires in COVID-19. Per germline, CDR1 SGDLS and CDR2 YYNGEE. Trimming took 0 bases from V and 4 from J, leaving 5 bases between them. CDR3 length equals 12 residues. The TCR sequence derives from a woman older than 75 with COVID-19, enrolled during active disease. The specimen sequenced was peripheral blood. The genes are TRBV9 and TRBJ2-7; D gene uncertain. CDR3 bases: TGTGCCAGCAGCGTAGGACTGTACGAGCAGTACTTC. Encoded protein: CASSVGLYEQYF.